The rows below give T cell receptor beta chains drawn from one sample of a study of blood T cell repertoires in COVID-19. Only in-frame clones appear in the TCRdb table, and some are missing; sequencing was by immunoSEQ multiplex PCR. The sample shows more than 55,000 clones, around 92% of them seen only once. Sequencing input: peripheral blood. All receptors come from a man aged 45-65 years with active COVID-19. Each CDR3 is given with its conserved first and last residue. A D gene is named only where the DNA matches it firmly. Not all rows give a size; the values are once, few, many and, for expanded clones, a class.

TRBJ1-4 | 16 | TRBV7-9 | NA | NA | TGTGCCAGCAGCCCAGGACAGACCCTAACTAATGAAAAACTGTTTTTT | CASSPGQTLTNEKLFF
TRBJ1-5 | 16 | TRBV19 | NA | NA | TGTGCCAGTAGTCTTACTTGGGACATCGGCAATCAGCCCCAGCATTTT | CASSLTWDIGNQPQHF
TRBJ2-7 | 15 | TRBV3-1/TRBV3-2 | NA | TRBD2 | TGTGCCAGCAGCCAAGATAGGACGGGGGGTTCTAGGCAGTACTTC | CASSQDRTGGSRQYF
TRBJ2-2 | 15 | TRBV6-5 | NA | TRBD1 | TGTGCCAGCACCCCCGGACAGGGGCTCACCGGGGAGCTGTTTTTT | CASTPGQGLTGELFF
TRBJ2-7 | 12 | TRBV6-5 | NA | TRBD1 | TGTGCCAGCAGACAGGGACAGGGAGAGCAGTACTTC | CASRQGQGEQYF
TRBJ1-2 | 14 | TRBV28 | NA | TRBD1 | TGTGCCAGCAGAATGCCGGGACAGGCCTATGGCTACACCTTC | CASRMPGQAYGYTF
TRBJ2-4 | 17 | TRBV18 | NA | NA | TGTGCCAGCTCACCCCTACCTAGCGTAGTAGCCAAAAACATTCAGTACTTC | CASSPLPSVVAKNIQYF
TRBJ2-1 | 17 | TRBV5-4 | NA | TRBD2 | TGTGCCAGCAGCTTGGGAGGGACTAGCGTCCCCTACAATGAGCAGTTCTTC | CASSLGGTSVPYNEQFF
TRBJ2-1 | 12 | TRBV5-1 | once | NA | TGCGCCAGCAGACTAGAACTCAATGAGCAGTTCTTC | CASRLELNEQFF
TRBJ2-5 | 17 | TRBV9 | NA | TRBD2 | TGTGCCAGCAGCGTAGCTACTAGCGGGGGGGCCCAAGAGACCCAGTACTTC | CASSVATSGGAQETQYF
TRBJ1-4 | 14 | TRBV19 | NA | NA | TGTGCCAGTAGGCATTTGGCCTCGGGTGAAAAACTGTTTTTT | CASRHLASGEKLFF
TRBJ2-5 | 14 | TRBV6-5 | NA | NA | TGTGCCAGCAGTTACGTGGCGGGCCAAGAGACCCAGTACTTC | CASSYVAGQETQYF
TRBJ1-2 | 14 | TRBV6-6 | NA | NA | TGTGCCAGCAGCCTGGGGCACCAAGTCTATGGCTACACCTTC | CASSLGHQVYGYTF
TRBJ2-7 | 17 | TRBV6-1 | NA | TRBD1 | TGTGCCAGCAGTGAAAGAGGTTTAGCGTGGACAGGGGAAGAGCAGTACTTC | CASSERGLAWTGEEQYF
TRBJ2-2 | 13 | TRBV7-3 | once | NA | TGTGCCAGCAGCTTAAGGGAGTCCGGGGAGCTGTTTTTT | CASSLRESGELFF
TRBJ2-3 | 19 | TRBV28 | once | TRBD2 | TGTGCCAGCAGTTTTTCAGGGCTAGCGGGAGGCCCTAGCACAGATACGCAGTATTTT | CASSFSGLAGGPSTDTQYF
TRBJ1-5 | 15 | TRBV7-2 | NA | TRBD1 | TGTGCCAGCAGCTCGGGACAGGGAGACAATCAGCCCCAGCATTTT | CASSSGQGDNQPQHF
TRBJ2-1 | 15 | TRBV21-1 | NA | NA | TGTGCCAGCAGCAAAGGGATACTAGCGGTCGATGAGCAGTTCTTC | CASSKGILAVDEQFF
TRBJ2-1 | 15 | TRBV7-9 | NA | TRBD2 | TGTGCCAGCAGCCTCACGCGGGAGGGGAGGAATGAGCAGTTCTTC | CASSLTREGRNEQFF
TRBJ2-2 | 17 | TRBV24-1 | NA | NA | TGTGCCACCAGTGACCCCCGACAGGCCGCGAACACCGGGGAGCTGTTTTTT | CATSDPRQAANTGELFF